The rows below give T cell receptor beta chains drawn from one sample of a study of shared clonotypes between healthy human individuals. Using immunoSEQ multiplex PCR, the repertoire was profiled, and TCRdb retains in-frame clones only, with some absent. The sample records some 2.3 million clones, over 90% being singletons. The specimen sequenced was naive CD4+ T cells from PBMCs. These receptors were collected from a man aged 18 to 29 in good health. Some clones in this sample may be carry-over from other donors' samples. Each CDR3 is given with its conserved first and last residue. The order of the fields is V gene, clone size, J gene, D gene, CDR3 protein, CDR3 DNA. D genes are given only for firm matches. Expanded clones are given a class, and other clones once, few, many or no size at all.

TRBV9	.	TRBJ1-2	TRBD1	CASSPTTGELYGYTF	TGTGCCAGCAGCCCCACGACAGGGGAACTCTATGGCTACACCTTC
TRBV29-1	.	TRBJ2-3	.	CSVESGADTQYF	TGCAGCGTTGAATCGGGGGCAGATACGCAGTATTTT
TRBV10-3	.	TRBJ1-5	.	CAISEYGGQPQHF	TGTGCCATCAGTGAGTACGGGGGACAGCCCCAGCATTTT
TRBV4-1	once	TRBJ2-7	TRBD2	CASSQPRTSASEEQYF	TGCGCCAGCAGCCAACCCAGGACTAGCGCCTCAGAAGAGCAGTACTTC
TRBV10-1	.	TRBJ2-1	.	CASSVYNEQFF	TGCGCCAGCAGCGTATACAATGAGCAGTTCTTC
TRBV27	.	TRBJ2-1	.	CASSLLPDFYNEQFF	TGTGCCAGCAGTTTATTGCCGGATTTCTACAATGAGCAGTTCTTC
TRBV19	.	TRBJ1-1	.	CASSARGTQPNTEAFF	TGTGCCAGTAGCGCCCGGGGGACTCAACCGAACACTGAAGCTTTCTTT
TRBV29-1	.	TRBJ2-7	.	CSALRGPGNYEQYF	TGCAGCGCTCTAAGGGGACCCGGAAACTACGAGCAGTACTTC
TRBV13	.	TRBJ2-3	.	CASSLKGTPDTQYF	TGTGCCAGCAGCTTGAAAGGGACCCCGGATACGCAGTATTTT
TRBV6-4	once	TRBJ1-1	.	CASSLGSTGQGNTEAFF	TGTGCCAGCAGTCTAGGGTCAACGGGACAAGGGAACACTGAAGCTTTCTTT
TRBV28	.	TRBJ1-5	.	CASTDRNQPQHF	TGTGCCAGCACTGACCGGAATCAGCCCCAGCATTTT
TRBV2	few	TRBJ2-7	.	CASSDKGYEQYF	TGTGCCAGCAGTGACAAAGGTTACGAGCAGTACTTC
TRBV7-9	.	TRBJ1-4	.	CASVPGGWAATNEKLFF	TGTGCCAGCGTTCCCGGTGGGTGGGCAGCAACTAATGAAAAACTGTTTTTT
TRBV5-4	few	TRBJ2-4	.	CASSGGAKNIQYF	TGTGCCAGCAGCGGGGGAGCCAAAAACATTCAGTACTTC
TRBV15	.	TRBJ2-7	TRBD2	CATSREGGRSSYEQYF	TGTGCCACCAGCAGAGAGGGCGGGAGGAGCTCCTACGAGCAGTACTTC
TRBV7-2	.	TRBJ2-3	.	CASSLAHGDTQYF	TGTGCCAGCAGCTTAGCTCACGGGGATACGCAGTATTTT
TRBV27	once	TRBJ2-1	TRBD2	CASSLWASGSGYEQFF	TGTGCCAGCAGTTTATGGGCCAGCGGGAGCGGCTATGAGCAGTTCTTC
TRBV9	.	TRBJ1-1	.	CASSTSRGGTEAFF	TGTGCCAGCAGCACCTCGAGGGGGGGCACTGAAGCTTTCTTT
TRBV7-9	.	TRBJ1-1	.	CASSLKGPNTEAFF	TGTGCCAGCAGCTTAAAAGGACCGAACACTGAAGCTTTCTTT
TRBV15	.	TRBJ2-1	TRBD2	CATSLRLAGGVYNEQFF	TGTGCCACCAGCCTCCGACTAGCGGGAGGGGTGTACAATGAGCAGTTCTTC
TRBV15	.	TRBJ1-1	.	CATRAFEMNTEAFF	TGTGCCACCAGGGCATTCGAGATGAACACTGAAGCTTTCTTT
TRBV19	.	TRBJ2-7	TRBD2	CASSIVGGRSSYEQYF	TGTGCCAGTAGTATCGTGGGCGGGAGGAGCTCCTACGAGCAGTACTTC
TRBV2	.	TRBJ1-5	TRBD1	CASRGTGSNQPQHF	TGTGCCAGCAGGGGGACAGGGAGCAATCAGCCCCAGCATTTT
TRBV4-2	.	TRBJ2-5	TRBD2	CASSPSGGGRAGETQYF	TGTGCCAGCAGCCCCTCCGGGGGCGGGAGGGCCGGGGAGACCCAGTACTTC
TRBV5-1	once	TRBJ2-7	.	CASSKGLIEQYF	TGCGCCAGCAGCAAAGGTCTGATAGAGCAGTACTTC
TRBV5-1	.	TRBJ2-3	.	CASSLAPDGYTQYF	TGCGCCAGCAGCTTGGCCCCGGACGGTTATACGCAGTATTTT
TRBV5-6	few	TRBJ2-7	TRBD2	CASSLPTSGPSEQYF	TGTGCCAGCAGCTTACCTACTAGCGGGCCCAGCGAGCAGTACTTC
TRBV5-4	.	TRBJ2-7	.	CASSLRSGPPYGEQYF	TGTGCCAGCAGCCTCCGAAGCGGGCCCCCCTATGGAGAGCAGTACTTC
TRBV5-1	.	TRBJ2-7	TRBD1	CASSLESTGATYEQYF	TGCGCCAGCAGCTTGGAATCGACAGGGGCTACCTACGAGCAGTACTTC
TRBV21-1	.	TRBJ1-5	.	CASTLGGKNQPQHF	TGTGCCAGCACCCTCGGGGGGAAAAATCAGCCCCAGCATTTT
TRBV28	.	TRBJ1-4	.	CASSLGQSNEKLFF	TGTGCCAGCAGTTTGGGTCAGTCTAATGAAAAACTGTTTTTT
TRBV4-3	.	TRBJ2-5	.	CASSRKTGGGLFSQYF	TGCGCCAGCAGCCGGAAAACAGGTGGGGGTTTGTTCTCCCAGTACTTC
TRBV5-1	once	TRBJ2-7	TRBD2	CASTRTSGAYEQYF	TGCGCCAGCACCAGGACTAGCGGGGCCTACGAGCAGTACTTC
TRBV7-9	.	TRBJ2-1	.	CASSLEPSGNEQFF	TGTGCCAGCAGCTTAGAACCAAGCGGAAATGAGCAGTTCTTC
TRBV19	.	TRBJ1-5	.	CASSNRARNQPQHF	TGTGCCAGTAGTAACAGGGCCCGTAATCAGCCCCAGCATTTT
TRBV28	.	TRBJ2-1	.	CASSLRGEPAYNEQFF	TGTGCCAGCAGTTTAAGGGGAGAACCCGCCTACAATGAGCAGTTCTTC